These T cell receptor beta chains were read from a single sample in a study of blood T cell repertoires in COVID-19. Generated by immunoSEQ multiplex PCR, the TCRdb table keeps only in-frame clones and is missing some. The sample lists about 80,000 clones; approximately 80% were seen once. Sequences were obtained from peripheral blood. The receptors originated from a human donor in a cohort sampled during active COVID-19. The conserved cysteine and the conserved F or W are not part of the CDR3 here. The D gene is left open where the match is weak.

J,D,V,CDR3
TRBJ1-5,.,TRBV6-4,ASSVTRQSHNQPQH
TRBJ1-5,TRBD1,TRBV6-5,ASSLPGGPQH
TRBJ1-1,.,TRBV5-5,ASSRTDRSTEAF
TRBJ1-4,.,TRBV6-6,ASSYTGNEKLF
TRBJ1-6,.,TRBV5-1,ASSSTGLQGSPLH
TRBJ1-1,.,TRBV7-3,ASSPAPGDTEAF
TRBJ2-1,TRBD2,TRBV5-6,ASSHRGGPGHNEQF
TRBJ2-1,TRBD2,TRBV19,ASSILYAGGLYNEQF
TRBJ2-2,TRBD2,TRBV19,ASSIGTSGTGELF
TRBJ1-1,.,TRBV29-1,SVLRGLNTEAF
TRBJ2-7,TRBD2,TRBV3-1/TRBV3-2,ASSQDFASGVGEQY
TRBJ2-1,.,TRBV4-2,ASREAPTDNEQF
TRBJ2-1,.,TRBV27,ASSLGGGSSYNEQF
TRBJ1-5,.,TRBV7-2,ASSLVFTGVQPQH
TRBJ1-1,TRBD1,TRBV6-5,ASRPRGHEAF
TRBJ1-1,.,TRBV11-2,ASSFAGQPNTEAF
TRBJ1-4,.,TRBV3-1/TRBV3-2,ASSPRPPRANEKLF
TRBJ1-6,.,TRBV19,ASGLREVSSPLH
TRBJ2-7,.,TRBV6-5,ASSYSAGSSYEQY
TRBJ1-6,.,TRBV9,ASSVAAGKDSPLH
TRBJ1-4,.,TRBV27,ASSSYSATNEKLF
TRBJ2-2,TRBD2,TRBV29-1,SALLAGVRRELF
TRBJ1-1,.,TRBV5-4,ASSFRRGMNTEAF
TRBJ1-1,TRBD1,TRBV18,ASSPGQGKGEAF
TRBJ2-1,TRBD1,TRBV2,ASRDRAHNEQF
TRBJ1-6,TRBD1,TRBV4-2,ASTPVGQGNSPLH
TRBJ2-7,TRBD1,TRBV6-2/TRBV6-3,ASSLTTNIGTGRAYEQY
TRBJ2-3,TRBD2,TRBV11-2,ASSPRLAGLTDTQY
TRBJ2-2,.,TRBV27,ASSLRAGLPNTGELF
TRBJ2-5,TRBD2,TRBV19,ASSIMAGGPETQY
TRBJ2-5,TRBD2,TRBV10-3,ATLGTSGETQY
TRBJ1-1,.,TRBV28,ASRTTRGGEAF
TRBJ1-1,.,TRBV7-9,ASSSSGRGAEAF
TRBJ2-5,TRBD1,TRBV3-1/TRBV3-2,ASSQGTGGMETQY
TRBJ2-3,TRBD2,TRBV7-2,ASSLDAAGGDTQY
TRBJ1-2,TRBD1,TRBV27,ASSSTGDGYT
TRBJ2-7,.,TRBV2,ATSVSGWQVEQY
TRBJ2-1,TRBD2,TRBV18,ASSPAGLALNEQF